A selection of T cell receptor beta chains follows, all from one sample in a study of shared clonotypes between healthy human individuals. The repertoire was sequenced with immunoSEQ multiplex PCR; TCRdb's copy has only in-frame clones and lacks some. The table has 90,000 to 150,000 clones, under 70% seen once; the top ten hold 24%. Sequenced sample: memory CD8+ T cells sorted from blood. The receptors were sampled from a woman aged 25-40 years in good health. Each CDR3 is given with its conserved first and last residue. The D gene is left open where the match is weak. The size field is filled for only some rows; it gives once, few, many or a size class.

d_gene: -; abundance: once; v_gene: TRBV28; j_gene: TRBJ1-2; CDR3aa: CASSLKALGGYTF; CDR3nt: TGTGCCAGCAGTTTAAAGGCCCTCGGTGGCTACACCTTC
d_gene: TRBD2; abundance: few; v_gene: TRBV15; j_gene: TRBJ2-1; CDR3aa: CATSREAGEHNEQFF; CDR3nt: TGTGCCACCAGCAGAGAAGCGGGAGAGCACAATGAGCAGTTCTTC
d_gene: -; abundance: -; v_gene: TRBV7-9; j_gene: TRBJ2-7; CDR3aa: CASSPDGGTAYEQYF; CDR3nt: TGTGCCAGCAGCCCGGATGGGGGAACCGCCTACGAGCAGTACTTC
d_gene: -; abundance: -; v_gene: TRBV11-2; j_gene: TRBJ2-7; CDR3aa: CASTLTDPAYEQYF; CDR3nt: TGTGCCAGCACCCTCACCGACCCAGCCTACGAGCAGTACTTC
d_gene: TRBD1; abundance: -; v_gene: TRBV7-4; j_gene: TRBJ1-1; CDR3aa: CASSLSRGDTEAFF; CDR3nt: TGTGCCAGCAGCTTGTCCAGGGGGGACACTGAAGCTTTCTTT
d_gene: TRBD1; abundance: -; v_gene: TRBV4-2; j_gene: TRBJ2-3; CDR3aa: CASSQETGGADTQYF; CDR3nt: TGTGCCAGCAGCCAAGAGACAGGGGGCGCAGATACGCAGTATTTT
d_gene: -; abundance: -; v_gene: TRBV7-2; j_gene: TRBJ2-1; CDR3aa: CASSLILGLTDHNEQFF; CDR3nt: TGTGCCAGCAGCTTAATTCTCGGACTTACGGACCACAATGAGCAGTTCTTC
d_gene: -; abundance: -; v_gene: TRBV9; j_gene: TRBJ2-6; CDR3aa: CASSAYSGANVLTF; CDR3nt: TGTGCCAGCAGCGCATACTCTGGGGCCAATGTCCTGACTTTC
d_gene: TRBD2; abundance: many; v_gene: TRBV6-1; j_gene: TRBJ2-2; CDR3aa: CASSDGRATGELFF; CDR3nt: TGTGCCAGCAGTGACGGGAGGGCCACCGGGGAGCTGTTTTTT
d_gene: TRBD2; abundance: -; v_gene: TRBV28; j_gene: TRBJ2-3; CDR3aa: CASSSNLGAGGGEGTDTQYF; CDR3nt: TGTGCCAGCAGTTCCAACCTGGGTGCGGGAGGCGGTGAGGGCACAGATACGCAGTATTTT
d_gene: -; abundance: -; v_gene: TRBV21-1; j_gene: TRBJ1-5; CDR3aa: CASSARATLRHF; CDR3nt: TGTGCCAGCAGCGCCCGGGCCACTCTCCGACATTTT
d_gene: -; abundance: -; v_gene: TRBV6-1; j_gene: TRBJ1-1; CDR3aa: CASSESGGGSTEAFF; CDR3nt: TGTGCCAGCAGTGAATCGGGGGGCGGGAGCACTGAAGCTTTCTTT
d_gene: -; abundance: -; v_gene: TRBV2; j_gene: TRBJ2-1; CDR3aa: CASSEGWNEQFF; CDR3nt: TGTGCCAGCAGTGAAGGATGGAATGAGCAGTTCTTC
d_gene: -; abundance: -; v_gene: TRBV5-1; j_gene: TRBJ2-5; CDR3aa: CASTQGTGQETQYF; CDR3nt: TGCGCCAGCACCCAAGGAACAGGTCAAGAGACCCAGTACTTC
d_gene: -; abundance: -; v_gene: TRBV6-6; j_gene: TRBJ1-6; CDR3aa: CASSYDTGNYNSPLHF; CDR3nt: TGTGCCAGCAGTTATGACACGGGGAACTATAATTCACCCCTCCACTTT
d_gene: TRBD1; abundance: few; v_gene: TRBV29-1; j_gene: TRBJ2-5; CDR3aa: CSVKDRGEETQYF; CDR3nt: TGCAGCGTTAAAGACAGGGGAGAAGAGACCCAGTACTTC
d_gene: -; abundance: -; v_gene: TRBV28; j_gene: TRBJ2-7; CDR3aa: CASSRGLDYEQYF; CDR3nt: TGTGCCAGCAGCCGGGGACTCGACTACGAGCAGTACTTC
d_gene: -; abundance: -; v_gene: TRBV7-6; j_gene: TRBJ2-3; CDR3aa: CASSLAPDTQYF; CDR3nt: TGTGCCAGCAGCCTTGCTCCAGATACGCAGTATTTT
d_gene: -; abundance: few; v_gene: TRBV7-8; j_gene: TRBJ1-3; CDR3aa: CASSLVSEDSGNTIYF; CDR3nt: TGTGCCAGCAGCTTAGTTTCTGAAGACTCTGGAAACACCATATATTTT
d_gene: -; abundance: -; v_gene: TRBV4-1; j_gene: TRBJ1-4; CDR3aa: CASSQGGGTNEKLFF; CDR3nt: TGCGCCAGCAGCCAAGGTGGGGGGACTAATGAAAAACTGTTTTTT
d_gene: TRBD2; abundance: -; v_gene: TRBV6-4; j_gene: TRBJ2-1; CDR3aa: CASSESRAGVEEQFF; CDR3nt: TGTGCCAGCAGTGAGAGTCGAGCGGGAGTTGAAGAGCAGTTCTTC
d_gene: TRBD2; abundance: many; v_gene: TRBV6-6; j_gene: TRBJ2-7; CDR3aa: CASSYSVSGGGYEQYF; CDR3nt: TGTGCCAGCAGTTACTCGGTGAGCGGGGGAGGCTACGAGCAGTACTTC